These T cell receptor beta chains were read from a single sample in a study of T cells in narcolepsy. Using immunoSEQ multiplex PCR, the repertoire was profiled, and TCRdb retains in-frame clones only, with some absent. In the table there are roughly 12,000 clones, roughly 94% of which are singletons. The sample taken for sequencing was CD45RA- memory CD4+ T cells from PBMCs. All receptors come from a human donor with narcolepsy. Each CDR3 is given with its conserved first and last residue. D genes are given only for firm matches. The size field is filled for only some rows; it gives once, few, many or a size class.

V: TRBV7-9; J: TRBJ1-2; D: TRBD1; size: .; CDR3: CASSTQTGGEGYTF; DNA: TGTGCCAGCAGCACCCAGACAGGGGGAGAGGGCTACACCTTC
V: TRBV27; J: TRBJ2-5; D: .; size: .; CDR3: CASRGIQETQYF; DNA: TGTGCCAGCAGAGGGATCCAAGAGACCCAGTACTTC
V: TRBV11-3; J: TRBJ2-1; D: .; size: .; CDR3: CASSRHSYNEQFF; DNA: TGTGCCAGCAGCCGCCACTCCTACAATGAGCAGTTCTTC
V: TRBV30; J: TRBJ1-3; D: TRBD1; size: .; CDR3: CAWDGTGAGNTIYF; DNA: TGTGCCTGGGACGGGACAGGAGCTGGAAACACCATATATTTT
V: TRBV11-1; J: TRBJ2-7; D: .; size: .; CDR3: CASSLTGENHLYEQYF; DNA: TGTGCCAGCAGCTTAACGGGGGAGAACCACCTTTACGAGCAGTACTTC
V: TRBV18; J: TRBJ1-4; D: .; size: .; CDR3: CASSPWEGGTEKLFF; DNA: TGTGCCAGCTCGCCATGGGAGGGTGGAACGGAAAAACTGTTTTTT
V: TRBV20-1; J: TRBJ1-1; D: .; size: .; CDR3: CSARTVGEAFF; DNA: TGCAGTGCTAGGACAGTAGGTGAAGCTTTCTTT
V: TRBV11-2; J: TRBJ2-7; D: .; size: .; CDR3: CASSRLGGRRYEQYF; DNA: TGTGCCAGCAGCCGACTTGGGGGCAGGAGGTACGAGCAGTACTTC
V: TRBV6-1; J: TRBJ2-1; D: TRBD2; size: .; CDR3: CASSETSGRAFDRYNEQFF; DNA: TGTGCCAGCAGTGAGACTAGCGGGAGGGCCTTCGACCGGTACAATGAGCAGTTCTTC
V: TRBV11-3; J: TRBJ1-1; D: .; size: .; CDR3: CASSLGRNLNTEAFF; DNA: TGTGCCAGCAGCTTGGGACGGAACTTGAACACTGAAGCTTTCTTT
V: TRBV6-5; J: TRBJ1-5; D: TRBD1; size: .; CDR3: CASSKTGGGNQPQHF; DNA: TGTGCCAGCAGTAAGACAGGGGGTGGCAATCAGCCCCAGCATTTT
V: TRBV6-1; J: TRBJ2-5; D: .; size: .; CDR3: CASSEALLRGFQETQYF; DNA: TGTGCCAGCAGTGAAGCGCTTCTGCGGGGATTCCAAGAGACCCAGTACTTC
V: TRBV27; J: TRBJ1-2; D: .; size: .; CDR3: CASTPARAGYGYTF; DNA: TGTGCCAGCACCCCAGCGAGGGCAGGGTATGGCTACACCTTC
V: TRBV11-3; J: TRBJ1-1; D: .; size: .; CDR3: CASSLRGMNTEAFF; DNA: TGTGCCAGCAGCTTGAGGGGAATGAACACTGAAGCTTTCTTT
V: TRBV5-1; J: TRBJ1-2; D: .; size: .; CDR3: CASSLGGGYGYTF; DNA: TGCGCCAGCAGCTTGGGAGGCGGCTATGGCTACACCTTC
V: TRBV6-1; J: TRBJ2-7; D: .; size: once; CDR3: CASSEGPIAYEQYF; DNA: TGTGCCAGCAGTGAAGGGCCTATCGCCTACGAGCAGTACTTC
V: TRBV15; J: TRBJ1-2; D: .; size: .; CDR3: CATSRDGRGADQYGYTF; DNA: TGTGCCACCAGCAGAGATGGGCGGGGGGCGGATCAGTATGGCTACACCTTC
V: TRBV11-2; J: TRBJ1-1; D: TRBD1; size: .; CDR3: CASSSGQRRNTEAFF; DNA: TGTGCCAGCAGCTCGGGACAGAGACGAAACACTGAAGCTTTCTTT
V: TRBV18; J: TRBJ2-7; D: .; size: .; CDR3: CASSPNDGPYEQYF; DNA: TGTGCCAGCTCACCCAATGATGGACCCTACGAGCAGTACTTC
V: TRBV6-6; J: TRBJ1-1; D: .; size: .; CDR3: CASSYGLDTEAFF; DNA: TGTGCCAGCAGTTACGGTCTGGACACTGAAGCTTTCTTT
V: TRBV7-6; J: TRBJ1-3; D: .; size: .; CDR3: CASSLARSGAGNTIYF; DNA: TGTGCCAGCAGCTTAGCGCGGTCGGGGGCTGGAAACACCATATATTTT
V: TRBV11-2; J: TRBJ2-6; D: .; size: .; CDR3: CASTSPSGANVLTF; DNA: TGTGCCAGCACGTCCCCATCTGGGGCCAACGTCCTGACTTTC
V: TRBV9; J: TRBJ2-3; D: .; size: .; CDR3: CASSYTRADTQYF; DNA: TGTGCCAGCAGTTACACTAGGGCAGATACGCAGTATTTT
V: TRBV28; J: TRBJ1-5; D: TRBD1; size: .; CDR3: CASLTGDQPQHF; DNA: TGTGCCAGCCTGACAGGGGACCAGCCCCAGCATTTT
V: TRBV4-2; J: TRBJ1-2; D: .; size: .; CDR3: CASSHSGAQSGYTF; DNA: TGTGCCAGCAGCCACAGTGGGGCCCAGAGTGGCTACACCTTC
V: TRBV28; J: TRBJ2-5; D: .; size: .; CDR3: CASSPPALETQYF; DNA: TGTGCCAGCAGCCCCCCTGCTTTGGAGACCCAGTACTTC
V: TRBV29-1; J: TRBJ2-7; D: .; size: .; CDR3: CSVVERHEQYF; DNA: TGCAGCGTTGTAGAGCGCCACGAGCAGTACTTC
V: TRBV6-1; J: TRBJ2-7; D: .; size: .; CDR3: CASSPSDSYEQYF; DNA: TGTGCCAGCAGTCCGTCGGACAGCTACGAGCAGTACTTC
V: TRBV5-8; J: TRBJ2-3; D: .; size: .; CDR3: CASSLAGFTDTQYF; DNA: TGTGCCAGCAGCTTGGCCGGATTCACAGATACGCAGTATTTT
V: TRBV9; J: TRBJ2-1; D: TRBD2; size: .; CDR3: CASSSTSALNNEQFF; DNA: TGTGCCAGCAGCTCCACTAGCGCTTTGAACAATGAGCAGTTCTTC
V: TRBV6-5; J: TRBJ2-1; D: .; size: .; CDR3: CASTRPGIDYNEQFF; DNA: TGTGCCAGCACCCGTCCGGGGATAGACTACAATGAGCAGTTCTTC
V: TRBV2; J: TRBJ1-1; D: .; size: .; CDR3: CASSERENTEAFF; DNA: TGTGCCAGCAGTGAACGGGAGAACACTGAAGCTTTCTTT
V: TRBV2; J: TRBJ1-4; D: .; size: once; CDR3: CASSEVQGNEKLFF; DNA: TGTGCCAGCAGTGAAGTGCAGGGGAATGAAAAACTGTTTTTT
V: TRBV4-1; J: TRBJ2-7; D: .; size: .; CDR3: CASSPRVRITSYEQYF; DNA: TGCGCCAGCAGCCCCCGAGTGAGGATTACCTCCTACGAGCAGTACTTC
V: TRBV16; J: TRBJ1-2; D: TRBD1; size: .; CDR3: CASRQQGARGYTF; DNA: TGTGCCAGCAGGCAACAGGGGGCTCGTGGCTACACCTTC
V: TRBV20-1; J: TRBJ2-5; D: .; size: .; CDR3: CSASTGETQYF; DNA: TGCAGTGCTAGTACGGGGGAGACCCAGTACTTC
V: TRBV29-1; J: TRBJ2-7; D: .; size: .; CDR3: CSVEISYEQYF; DNA: TGCAGCGTCGAAATCTCCTACGAGCAGTACTTC
V: TRBV5-1; J: TRBJ2-3; D: .; size: .; CDR3: CASSLGLVGTDTQYF; DNA: TGCGCCAGCAGCTTGGGACTAGTGGGCACAGATACGCAGTATTTT
V: TRBV18; J: TRBJ1-2; D: .; size: once; CDR3: CASTETDKTGYTF; DNA: TGTGCCAGCACCGAGACGGACAAGACAGGCTACACCTTC
V: TRBV19; J: TRBJ2-1; D: TRBD2; size: once; CDR3: CASSSLAGALNEQFF; DNA: TGTGCCAGTAGTTCGCTAGCGGGGGCCCTCAATGAGCAGTTCTTC
V: TRBV27; J: TRBJ2-7; D: .; size: .; CDR3: CASSLKGNSSYEQYF; DNA: TGTGCCAGCAGTTTAAAGGGAAACAGCTCCTACGAGCAGTACTTC
V: TRBV6-5; J: TRBJ2-7; D: TRBD2; size: once; CDR3: CASRTSGGSYEQYF; DNA: TGTGCCAGCAGGACTAGCGGGGGTTCCTACGAGCAGTACTTC
V: TRBV6-1; J: TRBJ1-5; D: .; size: .; CDR3: CASSELQGTSAAQHF; DNA: TGTGCCAGCAGTGAACTGCAGGGAACAAGTGCGGCCCAGCATTTT
V: TRBV5-6; J: TRBJ2-3; D: TRBD2; size: once; CDR3: CASSFISGGTDTQYF; DNA: TGTGCCAGCAGCTTTATTAGCGGGGGCACAGATACGCAGTATTTT
V: TRBV19; J: TRBJ1-2; D: .; size: .; CDR3: CASSSPDRYNYGYTF; DNA: TGTGCCAGTAGTAGCCCGGACAGATATAACTATGGCTACACCTTC
V: TRBV18; J: TRBJ2-7; D: .; size: .; CDR3: CASSPPSRGSYEQYF; DNA: TGTGCCAGCTCACCACCCTCGAGGGGATCCTACGAGCAGTACTTC